These T cell receptor beta chains were read from a single sample in a study of CD8 T cells in ankylosing spondylitis. MiXCR, run by TCRdb on the 5' RACE reads, gives a single entry per CDR3 protein. The sample contains more than 95,000 distinct CDR3 sequences, almost 8.5% of which appear only once. Input material: blood, either unsorted or a sorted T cell fraction (not recorded which). These TCRs come from a male donor with ankylosing spondylitis or in good health (not recorded which). The CDR3 runs from the conserved cysteine through the conserved F or W. D genes are given only for firm matches. For some rows the clone size is stated as once, few or many, or as a class when expanded; others skip it.

TRBV6-4	TRBJ2-3	NA	many	TGTGCCAGCAGTATGGGGGCTCGGGAGGTCCCTAGCACAGATACGCAGTATTTT	CASSMGAREVPSTDTQYF
TRBV5-5	TRBJ2-7	NA	many	TGTGCCAGCAGCCTGGAGGGGACAGCCTCCTACGAGCAGTACTTC	CASSLEGTASYEQYF
TRBV7-2	TRBJ1-1	NA	many	TGTGCCAGCAGCTTAGTCGGTGTTAACACTGAAGCTTTCTTT	CASSLVGVNTEAFF
TRBV6-5	TRBJ2-4	NA	many	TGTGCCAGCAGTTACGACAGGAAAAACATTCAGTACTTC	CASSYDRKNIQYF
TRBV20-1	TRBJ2-1	TRBD1	many	TGCAGTGCAACTCCTTACAGGGGATGGGACAATGAGCAGTTCTTC	CSATPYRGWDNEQFF
TRBV12-3/TRBV12-4	TRBJ1-3	NA	few	TGTGCCAGCAGTCCCCCTGCAAGTAGCTCTGGAAACACCATATATTTT	CASSPPASSSGNTIYF
TRBV3-1	TRBJ1-1	NA	many	TGTGCCAGCAGCCACAACGCGGGGGCCACTGAAGCTTTCTTT	CASSHNAGATEAFF
TRBV5-1	TRBJ2-7	NA	many	TGCGCCAGCAGCCCGTCGGGCAGGGGAGGCTACGAGCAGTACTTC	CASSPSGRGGYEQYF
TRBV5-1	TRBJ2-5	TRBD1	many	TGCGCCAGCAGCTCGGGGACAGGAGCTTACCTACCCCAAGAGACCCAGTACTTC	CASSSGTGAYLPQETQYF
TRBV20-1	TRBJ2-3	NA	NA	TGCAGTGCTGCCCGGGACTTGCCCATTATAGGAACAGATACGCAGTATTTT	CSAARDLPIIGTDTQYF
TRBV5-1	TRBJ2-5	NA	many	TGCGCCAGCAGCCTCGGACAGACGGAGACCCAGTACTTC	CASSLGQTETQYF
TRBV3-1	TRBJ1-1	NA	many	TGTGCCAGCAGCCAGTCCGGGGGTGGGGCTTTCTTT	CASSQSGGGAFF
TRBV7-8	TRBJ2-7	TRBD1	many	TGTGCCAGCAGCGACTCGCCGACAGGGGCGAGCTTC	CASSDSPTGASF
TRBV12-3/TRBV12-4	TRBJ2-1	NA	many	TGTGCCAGCAGTTCAGGGGGGCCCTCTTACAATGAGCAGTTCTTC	CASSSGGPSYNEQFF
TRBV9	TRBJ2-3	NA	many	TGTGCCAGCAGCGCCGAGGCAGATACGCAGTATTTT	CASSAEADTQYF
TRBV5-1	TRBJ1-5	NA	many	TGCGCCAGCAGCTTGGGCGGGACTAGCAATCAGCCCCAGCATTTT	CASSLGGTSNQPQHF
TRBV2	TRBJ2-2	NA	many	TGTGCCAGCCTGCGGGTCGGGGGGGAGCTGTTTTTT	CASLRVGGELFF
TRBV6-4	TRBJ2-1	TRBD2	many	TGTGCCAGCAGTAGGGATAGCGGGACTTACAATGAGCAGTTCTTC	CASSRDSGTYNEQFF
TRBV30	TRBJ2-4	TRBD1	many	TGTGCCTGGACTCCAGGGGGTGGAATTCAGTACTTC	CAWTPGGGIQYF
TRBV29-1	TRBJ2-7	TRBD1	many	TGCAGCGTTGAGGGACAGGGTTACGAGCAGTACTTC	CSVEGQGYEQYF
TRBV5-6	TRBJ1-5	TRBD1	many	TGTGCCAGCAGCCTTGACAGGGATCAGCCCCAGCATTTT	CASSLDRDQPQHF
TRBV7-9	TRBJ1-5	NA	few	TGTGCCAGCAGCCCTATATTTATATATAGCAATCAGCCCCAGCATTTT	CASSPIFIYSNQPQHF
TRBV7-2	TRBJ2-1	NA	many	TGTGCCAGCAGCTTTAGTGGGCTGTACAATGAGCAGTTCTTC	CASSFSGLYNEQFF
TRBV7-3	TRBJ2-3	NA	many	TGTGCCAGCAGCTTAAGAGGGTTGGCAGATACGCAGTATTTT	CASSLRGLADTQYF
TRBV18	TRBJ2-7	TRBD1	few	TGTGCCAGCTCCCTAGACAGGGCCTTGGCCTACGAGCAGTACTTC	CASSLDRALAYEQYF
TRBV19	TRBJ1-5	TRBD1	many	TGTGCCAGTAGAGAGACAGGGGACATGAATCAGCCCCAGCATTTT	CASRETGDMNQPQHF
TRBV7-2	TRBJ2-5	NA	many	TGTGCCAGCAGCTTTTCCAGCGGGCAAGAGACCCAGTACTTC	CASSFSSGQETQYF
TRBV11-1	TRBJ1-1	TRBD1	many	TGTGCCAGCAGCTCCGCCAGGGGGGCTGAAGCTTTCTTT	CASSSARGAEAFF
TRBV29-1	TRBJ1-2	NA	many	TGCAGCGTTGTGTCGGGCTATGGCTACACCTTC	CSVVSGYGYTF
TRBV5-1	TRBJ2-2	NA	many	TGCGCCAGCAGCTTCCACAGCCTGAACACCGGGGAGCTGTTTTTT	CASSFHSLNTGELFF
TRBV3-1	TRBJ1-5	NA	many	TGTGCCAGCAGCCAAGGGCCGCGGGATCAGCCCCAGCATTTT	CASSQGPRDQPQHF
TRBV29-1	TRBJ2-3	TRBD2	many	TGCAGCGTAGAGCGGGGGGGACGGACAGATACGCAGTATTTT	CSVERGGRTDTQYF
TRBV6-1	TRBJ2-7	TRBD2	many	TGTGCCAGCAGTGTCAGCGGGACGTCTCAGGAGCAGTACTTC	CASSVSGTSQEQYF
TRBV30	TRBJ2-5	NA	NA	TGTGCCTGGATCCCCAGGAATCAAGAGACCCAGTACTTC	CAWIPRNQETQYF
TRBV7-6	TRBJ2-7	NA	many	TGTGCCAGCAGCCCGAAAGGGGGGGCGTCCTACGAGCAGTACTTC	CASSPKGGASYEQYF
TRBV6-1	TRBJ1-1	TRBD1	few	TGTGCCAGCACCTCGGACAGGTCGAGCACTGAAGCTTTCTTT	CASTSDRSSTEAFF
TRBV3-1	TRBJ1-1	NA	many	TGTGCCAGCAGCCAAGCAAGCGGTTACACTGAAGCTTTCTTT	CASSQASGYTEAFF
TRBV20-1	TRBJ1-6	TRBD1	many	TGCAGTGCTAGAGATCCACGGACAGGGGTGTATTCACCCCTCCACTTT	CSARDPRTGVYSPLHF
TRBV6-6	TRBJ2-7	NA	few	TGTGCCAGCGGACCCTCCTCCGAGCAGTACTTC	CASGPSSEQYF
TRBV11-2	TRBJ1-2	TRBD1	many	TGTGCCAGCAGCTCAAGGGACAGGCAATACTATGGCTACACCTTC	CASSSRDRQYYGYTF
TRBV5-1	TRBJ1-2	NA	NA	TGCGCCAGCAGTTTACAGGGTATTCTCGAATATGGCTACACCTTC	CASSLQGILEYGYTF
TRBV5-4	TRBJ2-5	NA	many	TGTGCCAGCAGCCGTAACCAAGAGACCCAGTACTTC	CASSRNQETQYF
TRBV7-3	TRBJ2-1	TRBD2	NA	TGTGCCAGCAGCCCGGGGGGGGGGTACAATGAGCAGTTCTTC	CASSPGGGYNEQFF
TRBV19	TRBJ2-7	NA	many	TGTGCCAGTAGTACCCGTCGACTGAACTACGAGCAGTACTTC	CASSTRRLNYEQYF
TRBV29-1	TRBJ1-4	TRBD1	NA	TGCAGCGTGGAAGGGGACAGGGGGCCCGAAAAACTGTTTTTT	CSVEGDRGPEKLFF
TRBV12-3/TRBV12-4	TRBJ2-3	NA	many	TGTGCCAGCAGTTTATACGAGGGGTTCACAGATACGCAGTATTTT	CASSLYEGFTDTQYF
TRBV11-2	TRBJ1-2	NA	many	TGTGCCAGCAGCTTCCCCATATCGTTGACAGCCCGAGAATTTTATGGCTACACCTTC	CASSFPISLTAREFYGYTF
TRBV5-1	TRBJ2-3	NA	many	TGCGCCAGCAGCTTTTTCAACGTCTGGGATACGCAGTATTTT	CASSFFNVWDTQYF